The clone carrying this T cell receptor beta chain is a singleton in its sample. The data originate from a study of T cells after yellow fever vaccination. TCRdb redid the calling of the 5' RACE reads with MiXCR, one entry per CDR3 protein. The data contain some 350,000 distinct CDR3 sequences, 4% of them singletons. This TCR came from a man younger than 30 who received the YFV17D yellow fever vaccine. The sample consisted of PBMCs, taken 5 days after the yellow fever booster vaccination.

Written as DNA, the CDR3 is TGTGCCAGCAGTTTTCTTTCCCTGAGCACTGAAGCTTTCTTT. It encodes CASSFLSLSTEAFF. This chain links TRBV12-3 or TRBV12-4 with TRBJ1-1; D not resolved. CDR3 length: 14 residues. V was pared by 3 bases and J by 4 bases, with 12 bases between.